Following are 21 T cell receptor beta chains from one sample sequenced in a study of blood T cells in healthy people across ages. A second PCR of 7 to 11 cycles used a sample-barcoded 5' primer and a J-beta primer mix. MiXCR was run by TCRdb on the 5' RACE reads, yielding one entry per CDR3 protein. The sample gives fewer than 900,000 distinct CDR3 sequences, about half of which show up once; 25% to 35% is in the top ten. Material for sequencing was blood. The origin of the receptors is a woman aged 60-70 years in good health.

V is TRBV5-6 and J is TRBJ2-1; possible D gene TRBD2, 8 bases. Deletions cut 2 bases from V and 10 bases from J, with 31 bases between. Germline V lookup: CDR1 SGHDT, CDR2 YYEEEE. The CDR3 length is 19 residues. CDR3 coding DNA: TGTGCCAGCAGCTTACCGGGACAGCCCGGCGCGGGAGGAATCTACGAGCAGTTCTTC. Translation gives CASSLPGQPGAGGIYEQFF.

This clonotype has just a few counts. The chain has TRBV7-2 and TRBJ1-2, with 7 nucleotides matching TRBD1. The CDR3 loop spans 14 amino acids. Germline V gene lookup returns CDR1 SGHTA and CDR2 FQGNSA. V lost 4 bases and J lost 4; bases outside the gene matches: 6. The CDR3 protein is CASSSHNRGYGYTF. CDR3 nucleotides: TGTGCCAGCAGCTCACATAACAGGGGCTATGGCTACACCTTC.

V is TRBV9 and J is TRBJ1-1; D is unclear. The CDR3 has 13 amino acids. In germline, CDR1 is SGDLS, CDR2 YYNGEE. V gave up 0 bases and J gave up 3 bases, with 6 bases separating them. CDR3 region: CASSVEMDTEAFF. The CDR3 nucleotides read TGTGCCAGCAGCGTAGAAATGGACACTGAAGCTTTCTTT.

The rearrangement joins TRBV18 to TRBJ1-3; weak D call: TRBD1 (5 bases). Germline V gene lookup returns CDR1 KGHSH and CDR2 LQKENI. V shed 5 bases and J shed 4 bases, with 9 bases lying between them. The CDR3 length is 13 residues. DNA of the CDR3: TGTGCCAGCTCATCCGGGACGGGAAACACCATATATTTT. Amino acid sequence: CASSSGTGNTIYF. Supplemented by reference TRBV18 and TRBJ1-3, the full variable domain reads NAGVMQNPRHLVRRRGQEARLRCSPMKGHSHVYWYRQLPEEGLKFMVYLQKENIIDESGMPKERFSAEFPKEGPSILRIQQVVRGDSAAYFCASSSGTGNTIYFGEGSWLTVV.

This clonotype has just a few counts. The chain employs TRBV7-2 and TRBJ2-4; 7 positions match TRBD1. Unmatched junction bases numbered 4, after V lost 3 bases and J lost 2 bases. Germline assignment: CDR1 SGHTA and CDR2 FQGNSA. The CDR3 runs 15 residues. The CDR3 sequence: CASSFGQVTKNIQYF. The DNA for the CDR3 is TGTGCCAGCAGCTTCGGACAGGTTACCAAAAACATTCAGTACTTC.

In this sample, this clonotype turned up a few times. The chain uses TRBV13 and TRBJ1-4; the match to TRBD1 covers 9 bases. From germline, CDR1 is PRHDT and CDR2 FYEKMQ (reference sequence). Trimming cost V 4 bases and J 3 bases; bases outside gene matches: 6. There are 16 residues in the CDR3. CDR3 sequence: CASSSTGGTANEKLFF. The CDR3 DNA is TGTGCCAGCAGCTCCACAGGGGGCACAGCTAATGAAAAACTGTTTTTT.

This rearrangement joins TRBV12-5 to TRBJ2-6; 11 bases align to TRBD1. The V gene's germline CDR1 is LGHNT and CDR2 FRNRAP. This CDR3 contains 20 residues. The ends lost 11 bases at V and 4 bases at J; junction bases unmatched: 22. CDR3 sequence reads: CASADPSGQGVLQGANVLTF. CDR3 sequence (DNA): TGTGCTTCCGCGGACCCATCGGGACAGGGGGTCCTCCAAGGGGCCAACGTCCTGACTTTC. The variable domain in full, completed from reference TRBV12-5 and TRBJ2-6, reads DARVTQTPRHKVTEMGQEVTMRCQPILGHNTVFWYRQTMMQGLELLAYFRNRAPLDDSGMPKDRFSAEMPDATLATLKIQPSEPRDSAVYFCASADPSGQGVLQGANVLTFGAGSRLTVL.

This clonotype was seen more than once but under ten times. The V gene is TRBV29-1, the J gene TRBJ2-1, with TRBD2 as a possible D gene (6 bases). From germline, CDR1 is SQVTM and CDR2 ANQGSEA. The CDR3 is 11 residues long. V was trimmed by 6 bases and J by 8 bases, leaving 11 bases between them. The chain's CDR3 is CSVDRDYEQFF. CDR3 bases: TGCAGCGTCGACCGGGACTATGAGCAGTTCTTC.

The chain has TRBV12-3 or TRBV12-4 and TRBJ2-4; the D call may be TRBD1 or TRBD2 (6 bases each). CDR3 length: 15 residues. The V end was cut by 3 bases, the J end by 1 base, with 10 bases between. CDR3 sequence: CASSFGGLAKNIQYF. The CDR3 DNA reads TGTGCCAGCAGTTTTGGGGGGCTCGCCAAAAACATTCAGTACTTC.

In DNA form, the CDR3 reads TGCAGTGCTAGACTAGCGGGAGGTAGGAATGAGCAGTACTTC. This sequence encodes CSARLAGGRNEQYF. This chain joins TRBV20-1 and TRBJ2-7; 11 nucleotides line up with TRBD2. The V gene end was trimmed by 2 bases and the J gene end by 7 bases; junction bases not matched to a gene: 7. The CDR3 totals 14 residues. Germline V CDR1 and CDR2: DFQATT, SNEGSKA (reference sequence).

The V gene is TRBV6-5, the J gene TRBJ2-2, with TRBD1 identical over 12 bases. J gave up 4 bases and V 0 bases, and 6 bases lay outside the gene matches. This CDR3 is 18 amino acids long. The germline CDR1 and CDR2 sequences are MNHEY and SVGAGI. The CDR3 DNA reads as TGTGCCAGCAGTTACTCTACCGGGACAGGGGGCTTCACCGGGGAGCTGTTTTTT. Its protein is CASSYSTGTGGFTGELFF.

This clonotype has only a few counts. The V gene is TRBV7-2, the J gene TRBJ2-7, with 8 bases that match TRBD1. Trimming took 5 bases from V and 2 from J; bases not matched to a gene: 5. Germline lookup yields CDR1 SGHTA and CDR2 FQGNSA. This CDR3 has 14 residues. The CDR3 DNA is TGTGCCAGCAGCGTGAGACAGGGGCCCTACGAGCAGTACTTC. Protein sequence: CASSVRQGPYEQYF.

The table lists this clonotype with a few counts. V and J are TRBV30 and TRBJ1-1; D is perhaps TRBD1 (5 bases). The germline V gene encodes CDR1 GTSNPN and CDR2 SVGIG (reference sequence). This CDR3 is 13 amino acids long. Trimming took off 3 bases at V and 5 bases at J, with 13 bases between the two ends. CDR3 region: CAWRAGFVTEAFF. CDR3 DNA: TGTGCCTGGAGAGCAGGGTTTGTTACTGAAGCTTTCTTT.

The rearrangement links TRBV6-1 to TRBJ2-7, with TRBD2 matching 10 bases. V was clipped by 0 bases and J by 3 bases; unmatched bases: 5. Germline assignment: CDR1 MNHNS and CDR2 SASEGT. This CDR3 region has 16 residues. The CDR3 sequence is CASSEARTSGNYEQYF. CDR3 coding DNA: TGTGCCAGCAGTGAAGCCCGGACTAGCGGAAACTACGAGCAGTACTTC.

In this sample, this clonotype turned up a few times. The V gene is TRBV7-2, the J gene TRBJ1-4, with D possibly matching TRBD1 (5 bases). V was clipped by 5 bases and J by 7 bases, with 14 bases between them. The length of the CDR3 is 14 residues. From germline, CDR1 is SGHTA and CDR2 FQGNSA. CDR3 nucleotides: TGTGCCAGCAGCGAAAGACAGTCTAGTGAAAAACTGTTTTTT. This gives the protein CASSERQSSEKLFF.

Of note for this clonotype: The junction and the germline gene differ at one end; a read error may be behind it. The V and J genes are TRBV28 and TRBJ1-2, with D perhaps TRBD1 (6 bases). This CDR3 is built from 14 residues. Germline V gives CDR1 MDHEN, CDR2 SYDVKM. CDR3 loop: CARRPGQNVYGYTF. CDR3 DNA sequence: TGTGCCCGCAGGCCCGGACAGAATGTCTATGGCTACACCTTC.

The V call is TRBV20-1, the J call TRBJ2-3; perhaps TRBD2 as D (6 bases). CDR3 length: 15 residues. Trimming shortened V by 3 bases and J by 0 bases, and 13 bases separated the two germline ends. Germline V gene sequence: CDR1 DFQATT, CDR2 SNEGSKA (reference sequence). CDR3 DNA: TGCAGTGCTAGCACTGGGACTTTAAGCACAGATACGCAGTATTTT. This encodes CSASTGTLSTDTQYF.

This clonotype was picked up a small number of times. The chain carries TRBV7-3 and TRBJ2-5; 9 nucleotides align to TRBD1. This CDR3 comprises 15 residues. The V gene end was trimmed by 5 bases and the J gene end by 5 bases; junction bases not matched to a gene: 9. From germline, CDR1 is SGHTA and CDR2 FQGTGA. CDR3 in DNA: TGTGCCAGCAGCCCGGGACAGGGAAATACGGAGACCCAGTACTTC. This sequence encodes CASSPGQGNTETQYF.

This rearrangement joins TRBV29-1 to TRBJ1-1; no clear D gene. The CDR3 is made up of 12 amino acids. CDR1 and CDR2 from the germline V gene are SQVTM and ANQGSEA. V was cut by 4 bases and J by 4 bases, with 10 bases left in between. CDR3 DNA: TGCAGCGTTGGCTCGCCCAGCACTGAAGCTTTCTTT. The encoded protein is CSVGSPSTEAFF.

This clonotype was picked up a small number of times. CDR3 nucleotides: TGCAGTGCTAGAGTACCACAGGGGGTGGGCGAGCAGTTCTTC. Protein sequence: CSARVPQGVGEQFF. The chain couples TRBV20-1 to TRBJ2-1, with TRBD1 matching 8 bases. V lost 1 base, J lost 10 bases, and 9 bases stayed unmatched. Per germline, CDR1 DFQATT and CDR2 SNEGSKA (reference sequence). The CDR3 spans 14 residues.

V is TRBV12-3 or TRBV12-4 and J is TRBJ2-5; TRBD1 is a possible D gene (6 bases). This CDR3 has 17 residues. V gave up 3 bases and J gave up 2 bases, with 19 bases separating them. CDR3 sequence: CASSFFGTPNRQETQYF. CDR3 coding DNA: TGTGCCAGCAGTTTTTTCGGGACACCTAATCGTCAAGAGACCCAGTACTTC.